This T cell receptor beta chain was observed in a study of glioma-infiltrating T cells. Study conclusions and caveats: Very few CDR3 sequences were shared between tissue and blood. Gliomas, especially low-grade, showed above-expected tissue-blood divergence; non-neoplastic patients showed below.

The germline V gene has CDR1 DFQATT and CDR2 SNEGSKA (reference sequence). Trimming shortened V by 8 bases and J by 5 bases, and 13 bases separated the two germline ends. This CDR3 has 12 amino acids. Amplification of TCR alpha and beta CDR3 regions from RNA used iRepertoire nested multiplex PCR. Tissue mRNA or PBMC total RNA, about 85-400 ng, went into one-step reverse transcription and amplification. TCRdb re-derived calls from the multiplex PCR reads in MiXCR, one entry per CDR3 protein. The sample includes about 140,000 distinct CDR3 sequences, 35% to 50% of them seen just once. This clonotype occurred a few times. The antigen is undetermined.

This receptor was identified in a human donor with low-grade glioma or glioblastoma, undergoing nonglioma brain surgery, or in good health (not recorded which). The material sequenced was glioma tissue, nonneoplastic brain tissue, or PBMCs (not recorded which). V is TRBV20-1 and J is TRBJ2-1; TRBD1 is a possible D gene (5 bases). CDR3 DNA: TGCAGTTCACAAGGGGATAACAATGAGCAGTTCTTC. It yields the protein CSSQGDNNEQFF.